These 12 T cell receptor beta chains were sequenced from one sample in a study of OX40 agonist ivuxolimab in advanced cancers. Libraries were prepared by immunoSEQ multiplex PCR; TCRdb keeps only in-frame clonotypes and omits some of them. The data hold over 70,000 clones, with about 93% observed a single time. Sequencing was performed on CD4+ or CD8+ T cells sorted from blood, taken in a trial of the OX40 agonist ivuxolimab. These receptor sequences come from an adult with an advanced solid tumor such as melanoma, head and neck, liver or kidney cancer.

This chain connects TRBV6-5 to TRBJ1-2, with 11 positions matching TRBD1. This CDR3 has 13 amino acids. Germline lookup yields CDR1 MNHEY and CDR2 SVGAGI. V shed 6 bases, J shed 7 bases, and the junction held 4 bases outside the gene matches. Here the CDR3 reads CASSWTGGFGYTF. The CDR3 bases are TGTGCCAGCAGCTGGACAGGGGGCTTTGGCTACACCTTC.

The chain is built from TRBV5-6 and TRBJ1-5; no clear D gene. Trimming took 0 bases from V and 6 from J, leaving 4 bases between them. The CDR3 has 12 amino acids. Germline CDR1 is SGHDT and CDR2 is YYEEEE. CDR3 bases: TGTGCCAGCAGCTTGGGTGTTCAGCCCCAGCATTTT. It yields the protein CASSLGVQPQHF.

The J gene is TRBJ2-1, the V gene TRBV19; TRBD2 agrees at 9 bases. Germline V lookup: CDR1 LNHDA, CDR2 SQIVND (reference sequence). CDR3 size: 16 residues. The V and J ends lost 2 bases and 7 bases, in that order; junction bases with no gene match: 9. CDR3 in amino acids: CASSILAGALGNEQFF. CDR3 DNA: TGTGCCAGTAGTATATTAGCGGGAGCCCTGGGAAATGAGCAGTTCTTC.

The genes are TRBV11-2 and TRBJ1-1; D is unclear. Trimming removed 5 bases from V and 1 base from J, with 11 bases in between. The V gene's germline CDR1 is SGHAT and CDR2 FQNNGV. The length of the CDR3 is 14 residues. The CDR3 here is CASSAANRNTEAFF. The CDR3 DNA reads as TGTGCCAGCAGCGCCGCTAACAGGAACACTGAAGCTTTCTTT. The whole variable domain, remainder taken from reference TRBV11-2 and TRBJ1-1, is EAGVAQSPRYKIIEKRQSVAFWCNPISGHATLYWYQQILGQGPKLLIQFQNNGVVDDSQLPKDRFSAERLKGVDSTLKIQPAKLEDSAVYLCASSAANRNTEAFFGQGTRLTVV.

The chain couples TRBV9 to TRBJ1-1; D unresolved. Germline V CDR1 and CDR2: SGDLS, YYNGEE. The CDR3 length is 18 residues. Trimming stripped 1 base from V and 1 base from J, with 20 bases between. The CDR3 is CASSVRPREPLRNTEAFF. The CDR3 DNA reads as TGTGCCAGCAGCGTACGCCCCCGGGAGCCGCTTCGGAACACTGAAGCTTTCTTT.

The CDR3 region has the DNA TGTGCCAGCAGCAAACCTCGGGACAGGGGGTCCCCAAGGTGGGGCTACACCTTC. This translates into CASSKPRDRGSPRWGYTF. This chain connects TRBV21-1 to TRBJ1-2; TRBD1 is the table's D call and was not checked against the DNA. TRBV21-1 is listed as a pseudogene. The CDR3 runs to 18 residues.

V gene TRBV7-8 combines with J gene TRBJ1-4, with D unclear. Germline V gene lookup returns CDR1 SGHVS and CDR2 FQNEAQ. This CDR3 has 15 amino acids. Trimming left V 5 bases short and J 1 base short, with 11 bases between. DNA for the CDR3: TGTGCCAGCAGCGACCGAAGGCAAACTAATGAAAAACTGTTTTTT. Encoded protein: CASSDRRQTNEKLFF.

The chain has TRBV5-6 and TRBJ1-2; the match to TRBD1 covers 8 bases. This CDR3 contains 16 residues. After removal of 6 bases from V and 6 bases from J, the junction contained 16 bases not matched to a gene. Germline V gives CDR1 SGHDT, CDR2 YYEEEE. The CDR3 loop is CASTFDRGGSWNGYTF. CDR3 sequence (DNA): TGTGCCAGCACCTTCGACAGGGGCGGGAGCTGGAATGGCTACACCTTC.

This clone was seen a single time. The CDR3, as DNA: TGTGCCAGCAGCCCGGCCGGGGGCTACTCCTACGAGCAGTACTTC. This gives the protein CASSPAGGYSYEQYF. J is TRBJ2-7 and V is TRBV7-3, with D perhaps TRBD1 or TRBD2 (6 bases each). The CDR3 is 15 amino acids. Germline-derived CDR1 and CDR2 are SGHTA and FQGTGA. Between the trimmed V and J ends, which lost 5 bases and 0 bases, there was a span of 14 bases.

The chain links TRBV5-6 to TRBJ2-5; 8 nucleotides agree with TRBD2. Looked up from germline, CDR1 is SGHDT and CDR2 is YYEEEE. This CDR3 has 14 amino acids. J lost 5 bases, V lost 0 bases, and 3 bases had no gene match. The CDR3 DNA reads as TGTGCCAGCAGCTTGGCCGGGGGGGGCGAGACCCAGTACTTC. Its protein product is CASSLAGGGETQYF.

This sequence joins TRBV18 and TRBJ2-7, with 8 bases identical to TRBD2. The CDR3 totals 17 residues. Trimming cost V 2 bases and J 4 bases; bases outside gene matches: 13. Looked up from germline, CDR1 is KGHSH and CDR2 is LQKENI. CDR3 coding DNA: TGTGCCAGCTCACCAAGCCCCAGCGGGAGTGGGCTGTACGAGCAGTACTTC. Its protein is CASSPSPSGSGLYEQYF.

The DNA for the CDR3 is TGTGCCGGAGAATTCCAGACAGGGGAGAAGGGCTACACCTTC. Its translation: CAGEFQTGEKGYTF. J is TRBJ1-2 and V is TRBV30; 8 nucleotides match TRBD1. The V and J ends lost 8 bases and 8 bases, in that order; junction bases with no gene match: 16. Germline V gives CDR1 GTSNPN, CDR2 SVGIG (reference sequence). The CDR3 is 14 amino acids.